Given below is one TCR beta chain in context. The sample comes from a study of cytomegalovirus exposure and HLA in healthy donors. Overall study: Membership in the Caucasian-associated ancestry cluster was found for around 85% of almost 400 genotyped donors.

The PCR had 60 Vbeta and 13 Jbeta primers. The table came from immunoSEQ multiplex PCR; TCRdb's copy has only in-frame clones and leaves some out. The sample consists of 55,000 to 65,000 clones, about 81% of them appearing once. The germline CDR1 and CDR2 sequences are SGDLS and YYNGEE. The V and J ends lost 0 bases and 2 bases respectively, with 6 bases between them. The CDR3 consists of 14 residues. The TCR originated in a man aged 25-40 years in good health and CMV-seropositive. The chain carries TRBV9 and TRBJ2-1; perhaps TRBD1 as D (5 bases). Sequenced: PBMCs. CDR3 nucleotide sequence: TGTGCCAGCAGCGTAGCAGGGACCTACAATGAGCAGTTCTTC. It is translated as CASSVAGTYNEQFF.